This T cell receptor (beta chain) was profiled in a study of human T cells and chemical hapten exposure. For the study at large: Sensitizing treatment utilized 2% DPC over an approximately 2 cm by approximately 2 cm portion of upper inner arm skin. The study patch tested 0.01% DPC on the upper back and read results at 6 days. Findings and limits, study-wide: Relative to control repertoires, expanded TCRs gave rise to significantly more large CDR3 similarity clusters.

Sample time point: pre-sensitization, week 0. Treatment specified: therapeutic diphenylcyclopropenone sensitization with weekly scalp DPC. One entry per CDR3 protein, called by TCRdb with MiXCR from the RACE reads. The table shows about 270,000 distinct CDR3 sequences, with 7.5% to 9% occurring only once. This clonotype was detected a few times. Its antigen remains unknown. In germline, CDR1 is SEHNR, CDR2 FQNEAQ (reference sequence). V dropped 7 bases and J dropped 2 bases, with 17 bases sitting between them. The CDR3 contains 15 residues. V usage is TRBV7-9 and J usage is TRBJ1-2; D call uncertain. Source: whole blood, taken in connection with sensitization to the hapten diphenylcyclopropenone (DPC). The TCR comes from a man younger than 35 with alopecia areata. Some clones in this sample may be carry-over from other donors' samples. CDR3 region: CASTVGSERNYGYTF. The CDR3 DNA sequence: TGTGCCAGCACCGTGGGTTCCGAGCGGAACTATGGCTACACCTTC.